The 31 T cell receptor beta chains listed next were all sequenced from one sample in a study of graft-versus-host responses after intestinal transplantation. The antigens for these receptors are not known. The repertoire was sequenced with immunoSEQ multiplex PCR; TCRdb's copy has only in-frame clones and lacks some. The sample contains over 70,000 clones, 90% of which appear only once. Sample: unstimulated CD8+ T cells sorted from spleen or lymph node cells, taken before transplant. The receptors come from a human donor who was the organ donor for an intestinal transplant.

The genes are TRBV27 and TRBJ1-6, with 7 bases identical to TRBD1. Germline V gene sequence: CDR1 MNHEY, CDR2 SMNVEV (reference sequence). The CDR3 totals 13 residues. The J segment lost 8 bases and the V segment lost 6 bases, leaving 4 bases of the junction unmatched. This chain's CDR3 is CASRDRLDSPLHF. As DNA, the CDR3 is TGTGCCAGCAGGGACAGGCTGGATTCACCCCTCCACTTT.

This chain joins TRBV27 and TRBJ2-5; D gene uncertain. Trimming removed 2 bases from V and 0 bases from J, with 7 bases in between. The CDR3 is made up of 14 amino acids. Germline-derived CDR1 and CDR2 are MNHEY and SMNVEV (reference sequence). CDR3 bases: TGTGCCAGCAGTTTAACTCCGTACCAAGAGACCCAGTACTTC. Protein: CASSLTPYQETQYF.

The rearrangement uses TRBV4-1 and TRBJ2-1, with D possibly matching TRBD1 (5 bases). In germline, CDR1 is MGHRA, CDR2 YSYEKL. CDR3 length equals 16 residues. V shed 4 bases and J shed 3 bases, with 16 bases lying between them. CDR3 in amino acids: CASSPHIRTGYNEQFF. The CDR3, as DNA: TGCGCCAGCAGCCCCCATATCCGAACAGGCTACAATGAGCAGTTCTTC.

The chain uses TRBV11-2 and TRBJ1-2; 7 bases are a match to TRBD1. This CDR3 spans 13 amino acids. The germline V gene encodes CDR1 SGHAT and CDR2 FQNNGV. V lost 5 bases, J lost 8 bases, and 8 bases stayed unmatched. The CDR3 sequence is CASSGGQDWGYTF. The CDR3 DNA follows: TGTGCCAGCAGCGGAGGACAGGACTGGGGCTACACCTTC.

Here the CDR3 reads CASSLTGGLDQPQHF. As DNA, the CDR3 is TGTGCCAGCAGCTTAACAGGGGGCTTGGATCAGCCCCAGCATTTT. The chain employs TRBV7-2 and TRBJ1-5; 9 bases match TRBD1. Losses at the gene ends were 2 bases for V and 5 bases for J; bases not matched to a gene: 4. The CDR3 length is 15 residues. CDR1 SGHTA and CDR2 FQGNSA come from the germline V gene. Full variable domain (outside the CDR3, taken from reference TRBV7-2 and TRBJ1-5): GAGVSQSPSNKVTEKGKDVELRCDPISGHTALYWYRQSLGQGLEFLIYFQGNSAPDKSGLPSDRFSAERTGGSVSTLTIQRTQQEDSAVYLCASSLTGGLDQPQHFGDGTRLSIL.

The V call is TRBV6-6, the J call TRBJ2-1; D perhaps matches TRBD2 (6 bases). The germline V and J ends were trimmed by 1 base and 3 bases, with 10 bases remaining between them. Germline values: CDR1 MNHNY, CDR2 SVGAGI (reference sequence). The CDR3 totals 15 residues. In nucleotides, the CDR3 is TGTGCCAGCAGTTACTGGGACTGCTGCTACAATGAGCAGTTCTTC. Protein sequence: CASSYWDCCYNEQFF.

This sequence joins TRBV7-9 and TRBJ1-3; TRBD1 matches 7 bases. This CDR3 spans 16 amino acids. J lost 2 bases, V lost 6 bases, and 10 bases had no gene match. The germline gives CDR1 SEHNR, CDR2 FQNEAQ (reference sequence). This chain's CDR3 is CASRPRVRGTGNTIYF. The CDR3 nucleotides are TGTGCCAGCAGACCGCGGGTCAGGGGGACTGGAAACACCATATATTTT.

CDR3 in amino acids: CASSASGGDSTDTQYF. DNA of the CDR3: TGTGCCAGCAGTGCCAGCGGGGGGGATTCCACAGATACGCAGTATTTT. V and J are TRBV6-4 and TRBJ2-3; 10 positions match TRBD2. The trim removed 4 bases at V and 2 bases at J, leaving 6 bases unmatched. CDR3 length: 16 amino acids. Germline V lookup: CDR1 MRHNA, CDR2 SNTAGT.

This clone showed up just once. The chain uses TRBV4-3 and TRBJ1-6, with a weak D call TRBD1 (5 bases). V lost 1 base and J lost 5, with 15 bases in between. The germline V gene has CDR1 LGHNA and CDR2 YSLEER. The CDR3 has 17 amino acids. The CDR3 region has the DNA TGCGCCAGCAGCCAAGGGGTGGACGGGGGAGATAATTCACCCCTCCACTTT. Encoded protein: CASSQGVDGGDNSPLHF.

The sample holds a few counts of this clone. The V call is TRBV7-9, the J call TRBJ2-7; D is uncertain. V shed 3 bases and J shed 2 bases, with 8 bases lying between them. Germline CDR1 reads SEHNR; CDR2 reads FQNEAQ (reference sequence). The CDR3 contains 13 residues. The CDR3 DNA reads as TGTGCCAGCAGCTTGAGCGTAGCCTACGAGCAGTACGTC. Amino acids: CASSLSVAYEQYV.

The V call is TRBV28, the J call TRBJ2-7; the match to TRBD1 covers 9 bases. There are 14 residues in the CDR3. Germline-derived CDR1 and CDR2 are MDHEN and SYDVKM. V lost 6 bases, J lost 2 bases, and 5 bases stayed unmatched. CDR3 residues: CASSTGTGTYEQYV. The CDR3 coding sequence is TGTGCCAGCAGCACCGGGACAGGGACCTACGAGCAGTACGTC.

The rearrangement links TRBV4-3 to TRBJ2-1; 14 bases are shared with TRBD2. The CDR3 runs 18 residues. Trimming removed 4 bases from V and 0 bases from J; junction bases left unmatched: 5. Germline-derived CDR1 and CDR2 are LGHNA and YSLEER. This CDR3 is CASSPGTSGGPSYNEQFF. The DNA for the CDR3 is TGCGCCAGCAGCCCCGGGACTAGCGGGGGCCCCTCCTACAATGAGCAGTTCTTC.

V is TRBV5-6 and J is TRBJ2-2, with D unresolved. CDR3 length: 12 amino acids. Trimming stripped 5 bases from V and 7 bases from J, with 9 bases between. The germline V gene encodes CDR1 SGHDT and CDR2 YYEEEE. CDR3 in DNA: TGTGCCAGCAGTATCAGCGACGGGGAGCTGTTTTTT. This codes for CASSISDGELFF.

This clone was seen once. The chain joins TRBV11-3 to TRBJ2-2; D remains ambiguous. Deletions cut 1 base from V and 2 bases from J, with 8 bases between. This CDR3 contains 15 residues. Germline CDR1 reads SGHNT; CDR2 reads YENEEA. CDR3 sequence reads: CASSLGDFNTGELFF. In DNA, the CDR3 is TGTGCCAGCAGCTTAGGAGATTTTAACACCGGGGAGCTGTTTTTT.

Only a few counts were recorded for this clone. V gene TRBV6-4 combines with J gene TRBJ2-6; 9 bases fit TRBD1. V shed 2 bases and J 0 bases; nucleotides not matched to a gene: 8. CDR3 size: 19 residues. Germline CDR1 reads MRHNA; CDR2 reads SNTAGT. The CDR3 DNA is TGTGCCAGCAGTGACGGGGACGGGACAGGGCCCTCTGGGGCCAACGTCCTGACTTTC. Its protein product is CASSDGDGTGPSGANVLTF.

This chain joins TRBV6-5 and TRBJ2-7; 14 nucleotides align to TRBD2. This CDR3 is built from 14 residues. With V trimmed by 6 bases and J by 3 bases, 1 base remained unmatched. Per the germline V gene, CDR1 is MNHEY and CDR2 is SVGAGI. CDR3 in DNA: TGTGCCAGCAGCGGGACTAGCGGGGGCTACGAGCAGTACGTC. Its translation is CASSGTSGGYEQYV.

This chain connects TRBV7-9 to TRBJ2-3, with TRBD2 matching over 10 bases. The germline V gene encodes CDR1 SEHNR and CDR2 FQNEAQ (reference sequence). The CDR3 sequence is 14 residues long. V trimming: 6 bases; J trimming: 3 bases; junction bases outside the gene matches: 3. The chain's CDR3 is CASRTSGVTDTQYF. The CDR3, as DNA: TGTGCCAGCAGAACTAGCGGGGTGACAGATACGCAGTATTTT.

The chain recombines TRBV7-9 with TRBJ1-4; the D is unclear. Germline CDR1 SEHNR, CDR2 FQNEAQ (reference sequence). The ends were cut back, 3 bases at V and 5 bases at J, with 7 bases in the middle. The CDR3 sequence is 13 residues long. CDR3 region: CASSFFENEKLFF. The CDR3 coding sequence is TGTGCCAGCAGCTTCTTCGAGAATGAAAAACTGTTTTTT.

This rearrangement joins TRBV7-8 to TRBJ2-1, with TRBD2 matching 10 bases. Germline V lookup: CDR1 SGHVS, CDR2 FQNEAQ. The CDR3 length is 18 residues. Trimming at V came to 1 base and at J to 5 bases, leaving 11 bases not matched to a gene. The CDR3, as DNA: TGTGCCAGCAGCTTAGGTCGGTTTAGCGGGGGGACCCACAATGAGCAGTTCTTC. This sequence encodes CASSLGRFSGGTHNEQFF.

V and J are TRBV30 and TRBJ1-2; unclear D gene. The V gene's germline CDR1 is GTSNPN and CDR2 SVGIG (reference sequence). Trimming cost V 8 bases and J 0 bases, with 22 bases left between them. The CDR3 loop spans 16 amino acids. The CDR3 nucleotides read TGTGCCGGCTACGAAAGACCCAGACTGACTAACTATGGCTACACCTTC. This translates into CAGYERPRLTNYGYTF.

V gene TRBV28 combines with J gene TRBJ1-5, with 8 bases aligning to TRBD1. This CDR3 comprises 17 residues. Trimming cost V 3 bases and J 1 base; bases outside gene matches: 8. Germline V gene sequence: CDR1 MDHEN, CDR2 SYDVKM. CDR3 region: CASSLGQVRWSNQPQHF. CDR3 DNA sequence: TGTGCCAGCAGTTTGGGACAGGTAAGATGGAGCAATCAGCCCCAGCATTTT.

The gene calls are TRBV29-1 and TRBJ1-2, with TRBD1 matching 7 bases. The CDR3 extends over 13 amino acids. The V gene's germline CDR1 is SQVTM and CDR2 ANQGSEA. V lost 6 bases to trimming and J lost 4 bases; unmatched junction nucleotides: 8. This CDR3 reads CSVPGTDSYGYTF. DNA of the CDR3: TGCAGCGTCCCTGGGACAGACTCCTATGGCTACACCTTC.

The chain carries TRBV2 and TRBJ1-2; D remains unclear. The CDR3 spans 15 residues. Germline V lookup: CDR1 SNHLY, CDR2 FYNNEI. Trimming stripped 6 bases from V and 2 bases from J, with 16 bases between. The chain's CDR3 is CASREGDLGNYGYTF. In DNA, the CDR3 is TGTGCCAGCAGGGAGGGCGACCTAGGCAACTATGGCTACACCTTC. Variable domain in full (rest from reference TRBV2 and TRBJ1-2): EPEVTQTPSHQVTQMGQEVILRCVPISNHLYFYWYRQILGQKVEFLVSFYNNEISEKSEIFDDQFSVERPDGSNFTLKIRSTKLEDSAMYFCASREGDLGNYGYTFGSGTRLTVV.

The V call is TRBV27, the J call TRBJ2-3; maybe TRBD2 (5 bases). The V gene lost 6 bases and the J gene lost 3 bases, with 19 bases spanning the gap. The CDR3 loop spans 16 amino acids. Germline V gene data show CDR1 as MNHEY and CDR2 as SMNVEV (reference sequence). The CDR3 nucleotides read TGTGCCAGCAGCCCGGACCCGGGAACCGGGACAGATACGCAGTATTTT. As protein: CASSPDPGTGTDTQYF.

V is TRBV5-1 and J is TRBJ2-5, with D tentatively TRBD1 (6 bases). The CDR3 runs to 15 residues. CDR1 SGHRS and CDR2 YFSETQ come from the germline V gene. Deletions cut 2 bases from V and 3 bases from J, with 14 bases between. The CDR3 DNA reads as TGCGCCAGCAGCTTCCAACAGGGAGTCAAAGAGACCCAGTACTTC. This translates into CASSFQQGVKETQYF.

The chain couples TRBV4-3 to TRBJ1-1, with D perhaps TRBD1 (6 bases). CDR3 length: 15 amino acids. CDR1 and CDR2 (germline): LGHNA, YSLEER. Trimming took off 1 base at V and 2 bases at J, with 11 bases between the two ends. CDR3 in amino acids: CASSQVRGPNTEAFF. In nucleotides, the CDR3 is TGCGCCAGCAGCCAAGTGCGGGGGCCCAACACTGAAGCTTTCTTT.

The CDR3 region has the DNA TGTGCCACCAGCAGAGGGACAGGGATGGAGACCCAGTACTTC. Its protein product is CATSRGTGMETQYF. The chain has TRBV15 and TRBJ2-5; 8 positions agree with TRBD1. The germline V gene has CDR1 LNHNV and CDR2 YYDKDF (reference sequence). The CDR3 spans 14 residues. Trimming at V came to 1 base and at J to 5 bases, leaving 3 bases not matched to a gene.

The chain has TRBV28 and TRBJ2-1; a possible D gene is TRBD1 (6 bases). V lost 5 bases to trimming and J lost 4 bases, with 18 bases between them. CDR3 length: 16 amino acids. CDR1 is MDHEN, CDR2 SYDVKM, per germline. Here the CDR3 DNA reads TGTGCCAGCAGTGACCCCGGGACAAAATATTACAATGAGCAGTTCTTC. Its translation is CASSDPGTKYYNEQFF.

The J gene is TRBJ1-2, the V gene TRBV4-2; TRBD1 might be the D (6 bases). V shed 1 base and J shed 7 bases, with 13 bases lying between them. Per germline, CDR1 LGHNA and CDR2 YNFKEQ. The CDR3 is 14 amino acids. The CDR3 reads CASSQGGGGVGYTF. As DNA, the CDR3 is TGTGCCAGCAGCCAAGGGGGTGGGGGCGTTGGCTACACCTTC.

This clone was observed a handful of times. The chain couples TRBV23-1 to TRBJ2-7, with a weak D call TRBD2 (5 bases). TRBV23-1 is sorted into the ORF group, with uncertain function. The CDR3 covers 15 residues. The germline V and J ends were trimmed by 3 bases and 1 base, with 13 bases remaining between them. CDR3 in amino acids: CASSHRTGVSYEQYV. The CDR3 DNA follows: TGCGCCAGCAGTCACCGCACCGGGGTTTCCTACGAGCAGTACGTC.

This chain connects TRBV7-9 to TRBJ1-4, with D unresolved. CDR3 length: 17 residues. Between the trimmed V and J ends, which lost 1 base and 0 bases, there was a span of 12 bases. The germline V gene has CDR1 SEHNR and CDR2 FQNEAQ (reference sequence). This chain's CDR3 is CASSLVVTVATNEKLFF. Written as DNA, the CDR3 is TGTGCCAGCAGCTTAGTGGTTACAGTCGCAACTAATGAAAAACTGTTTTTT.